This is a list of T cell receptor beta chains from one sample in a study of T cells in tuberculosis. Using immunoSEQ multiplex PCR, the repertoire was profiled, and TCRdb retains in-frame clones only, with some absent. Among under 50,000 clones, approximately 93% were seen once, and the ten largest hold around 4.2%. Sample: PBMCs, taken at tuberculosis diagnosis. The receptors originated from an adult with tuberculosis. Both conserved end residues are part of each CDR3. Fields, in order: V gene, clone size, D gene, J gene, CDR3 DNA, CDR3 protein. D genes are given only for firm matches. Only part of the rows carry a size: once, few, many, or a class if the clone is expanded.

v_call: TRBV19
clone_size: few
d_call: .
j_call: TRBJ2-5
cdr3_nt: TGTGCCAGTAGTATAGACTTCCAAGAGACCCAGTACTTC
cdr3_aa: CASSIDFQETQYF

v_call: TRBV7-2
clone_size: .
d_call: .
j_call: TRBJ1-2
cdr3_nt: TGTGCCAGCAGCTCCCCGCAGGTGGGGCGTGGGGCGGGCTACACCTTC
cdr3_aa: CASSSPQVGRGAGYTF

v_call: TRBV4-3
clone_size: .
d_call: TRBD2
j_call: TRBJ2-7
cdr3_nt: TGCGCCAGCAGCCAAGATCAAGCGGGGGGCCTGGGGTACGAGCAGTACTTC
cdr3_aa: CASSQDQAGGLGYEQYF

v_call: TRBV29-1
clone_size: .
d_call: .
j_call: TRBJ1-2
cdr3_nt: TGCAGCGTCCCGACGTGGGCAACTAACTATGGCTACACCTTC
cdr3_aa: CSVPTWATNYGYTF

v_call: TRBV12-5
clone_size: .
d_call: TRBD1
j_call: TRBJ2-7
cdr3_nt: TGTGCTAGTGGTTTGATCGCGGGACAGGGGTCCCACGAGCAGTACTTC
cdr3_aa: CASGLIAGQGSHEQYF

v_call: TRBV11-2
clone_size: once
d_call: TRBD2
j_call: TRBJ2-1
cdr3_nt: TGTGCCAGCAGCTTACCGGGGGGATACAATGAGCAGTTCTTC
cdr3_aa: CASSLPGGYNEQFF

v_call: TRBV4-2
clone_size: .
d_call: TRBD2
j_call: TRBJ2-2
cdr3_nt: TGTGCCAGCAGTCCCGGTCTTAGGTCCGGGGGGAGGAACGGGGAGCTGTTTTTT
cdr3_aa: CASSPGLRSGGRNGELFF

v_call: TRBV2
clone_size: .
d_call: TRBD1
j_call: TRBJ2-3
cdr3_nt: TGTGCCAGCAGTGACCCCGGGACAGAGAGCACAGATACGCAGTATTTT
cdr3_aa: CASSDPGTESTDTQYF

v_call: TRBV4-1
clone_size: .
d_call: TRBD2
j_call: TRBJ2-7
cdr3_nt: TGCGCCAGCAGCCTCCGGACTAGCGGGGGGGAGCAGTACTTC
cdr3_aa: CASSLRTSGGEQYF

v_call: TRBV27
clone_size: .
d_call: TRBD1
j_call: TRBJ2-1
cdr3_nt: TGTGCCAGCATCCGGGACAGGGGGCACTACAATGAGCAGTTCTTC
cdr3_aa: CASIRDRGHYNEQFF

v_call: TRBV30
clone_size: .
d_call: .
j_call: TRBJ1-2
cdr3_nt: TGTGCCTGGAACAGGGTACATCGAGATGGCTACACCTTC
cdr3_aa: CAWNRVHRDGYTF

v_call: TRBV2
clone_size: .
d_call: TRBD2
j_call: TRBJ2-2
cdr3_nt: TGTGCCAGCAGTACTCGGCAGCGGGGGAACACCGGGGAGCTGTTTTTT
cdr3_aa: CASSTRQRGNTGELFF

v_call: TRBV7-4
clone_size: .
d_call: TRBD2
j_call: TRBJ2-7
cdr3_nt: TGTGCCAGCAGCTTACCAGGGACTAGCGGGGGAAACCCCTACGAGCAGTACTTC
cdr3_aa: CASSLPGTSGGNPYEQYF

v_call: TRBV6-5
clone_size: .
d_call: TRBD1
j_call: TRBJ1-2
cdr3_nt: TGTGCCAGCAGCCGGGACAGTAAAAACTATGGCTACACCTTC
cdr3_aa: CASSRDSKNYGYTF

v_call: TRBV5-1
clone_size: once
d_call: .
j_call: TRBJ1-2
cdr3_nt: TGCGCCAGCAGCTTCCTTGCGGGCTATGGCTACACCTTC
cdr3_aa: CASSFLAGYGYTF

v_call: TRBV7-7
clone_size: .
d_call: .
j_call: TRBJ2-1
cdr3_nt: TGTGCCAGCAGCTTACAGGGAGGTCCCACCAATGAGCAGTTCTTC
cdr3_aa: CASSLQGGPTNEQFF

v_call: TRBV30
clone_size: .
d_call: .
j_call: TRBJ2-3
cdr3_nt: TGTGCCTGGAGTCATACGCGAGATACGCAGTATTTT
cdr3_aa: CAWSHTRDTQYF

v_call: TRBV6-1
clone_size: once
d_call: TRBD1
j_call: TRBJ1-6
cdr3_nt: TGTGCCAGCAGTGGCCGGGGACAGGGTTCAAAAAAGTATAATTCACCCCTCCACTTT
cdr3_aa: CASSGRGQGSKKYNSPLHF

v_call: TRBV9
clone_size: .
d_call: .
j_call: TRBJ1-3
cdr3_nt: TGTGCCAGCAGCGTAGCCCCCGGGGGGTCCAATGGTAACACCATATATTTT
cdr3_aa: CASSVAPGGSNGNTIYF

v_call: TRBV4-3
clone_size: .
d_call: TRBD1
j_call: TRBJ1-6
cdr3_nt: TGCGCCAGCTCGACAGGGTCGAATTCACCCCTCCACTTT
cdr3_aa: CASSTGSNSPLHF

v_call: TRBV30
clone_size: once
d_call: .
j_call: TRBJ1-4
cdr3_nt: TGTGCCTGGAGCAATGGTAGGGGCGGTGAAAAACTGTTTTTT
cdr3_aa: CAWSNGRGGEKLFF

v_call: TRBV4-2
clone_size: .
d_call: .
j_call: TRBJ2-7
cdr3_nt: TGTGCCAGCAGCCAAGCGGGGGTTTACTCCTACGAGCAGTACTTC
cdr3_aa: CASSQAGVYSYEQYF

v_call: TRBV5-6
clone_size: .
d_call: .
j_call: TRBJ2-4
cdr3_nt: TGTGCCAGCAGCATGGGTCTTAATCTAGCCAAAAACATTCAGTACTTC
cdr3_aa: CASSMGLNLAKNIQYF

v_call: TRBV9
clone_size: once
d_call: TRBD1
j_call: TRBJ2-1
cdr3_nt: TGTGCCAGCAGCGCCCCGGGACAGGGGAATGAGCAGTTCTTC
cdr3_aa: CASSAPGQGNEQFF

v_call: TRBV6-4
clone_size: medium-sized
d_call: .
j_call: TRBJ1-2
cdr3_nt: TGTGCCAGCAGTGCATCACAGGGCTATGGCTACACCTTC
cdr3_aa: CASSASQGYGYTF

v_call: TRBV7-7
clone_size: .
d_call: .
j_call: TRBJ2-6
cdr3_nt: TGTGCCAGCAGCCCTTCTCGGGGGGCGGCCTCTGGGGCCAACGTCCTGACTTTC
cdr3_aa: CASSPSRGAASGANVLTF

v_call: TRBV18
clone_size: once
d_call: TRBD1
j_call: TRBJ1-1
cdr3_nt: TGTGCCAGCTCACAAACGACAGGGGGGACTGAAGCTTTCTTT
cdr3_aa: CASSQTTGGTEAFF

v_call: TRBV5-4
clone_size: .
d_call: TRBD2
j_call: TRBJ2-7
cdr3_nt: TGTGCCAGCAGCCAACGGACTAGCGGGTATTACGAGCAGTACTTC
cdr3_aa: CASSQRTSGYYEQYF

v_call: TRBV5-1
clone_size: .
d_call: .
j_call: TRBJ2-1
cdr3_nt: TGCGCCAGCAGCCCGCGGGGGCGGAACAATAATGAGCAGTTCTTC
cdr3_aa: CASSPRGRNNNEQFF

v_call: TRBV15
clone_size: .
d_call: .
j_call: TRBJ1-4
cdr3_nt: TGTGCCACCAGCAGGCGTAATCGTAGTTTCAAGTTTAATGAAAAACTGTTTTTT
cdr3_aa: CATSRRNRSFKFNEKLFF

v_call: TRBV6-6
clone_size: .
d_call: .
j_call: TRBJ2-7
cdr3_nt: TGTGCCAGCAGTTACCTGCAGGGGACCTACGAGCAGTACTTC
cdr3_aa: CASSYLQGTYEQYF

v_call: TRBV5-6
clone_size: .
d_call: TRBD1
j_call: TRBJ2-2
cdr3_nt: TGTGCCAGCAGCCCTTTAGAAAGACAGGGAAACACCGGGGAGCTGTTTTTT
cdr3_aa: CASSPLERQGNTGELFF

v_call: TRBV5-1
clone_size: .
d_call: .
j_call: TRBJ1-5
cdr3_nt: TGCGCCAGCAGCTTGGGGGCCCCTATGATGCCCCAGCATTTT
cdr3_aa: CASSLGAPMMPQHF

v_call: TRBV11-2
clone_size: .
d_call: .
j_call: TRBJ1-1
cdr3_nt: TGTGCCAGCAGCCGGACCAGCAGGGAAAACACTGAAGCTTTCTTT
cdr3_aa: CASSRTSRENTEAFF

v_call: TRBV5-8
clone_size: .
d_call: TRBD1
j_call: TRBJ1-5
cdr3_nt: TGTGCCAGCAGCCCGGACAGGGGGAATCAGCCCCAGCATTTT
cdr3_aa: CASSPDRGNQPQHF

v_call: TRBV5-5
clone_size: .
d_call: TRBD2
j_call: TRBJ2-5
cdr3_nt: TGTGCCAGCAGCCCGGGACTAGCGGGGGAGACCCAGTACTTC
cdr3_aa: CASSPGLAGETQYF

v_call: TRBV28
clone_size: once
d_call: TRBD1
j_call: TRBJ1-2
cdr3_nt: TGTGCCAGCAGTTTATTCGACAGGGCCCTGAGCTACACCTTC
cdr3_aa: CASSLFDRALSYTF

v_call: TRBV28
clone_size: .
d_call: .
j_call: TRBJ2-7
cdr3_nt: TGTGCCAGCAGGGAATGGGGCGACGCCTACGAGCAGTACTTC
cdr3_aa: CASREWGDAYEQYF

v_call: TRBV6-5
clone_size: once
d_call: TRBD2
j_call: TRBJ2-3
cdr3_nt: TGTGCCAGCAGTGGAACGGGGGGGCCAGATACGCAGTATTTT
cdr3_aa: CASSGTGGPDTQYF

v_call: TRBV18
clone_size: once
d_call: TRBD1
j_call: TRBJ1-1
cdr3_nt: TGTGCCAGCTCACGCCGACAGGGTGAAGGTTCCACTGAAGCTTTCTTT
cdr3_aa: CASSRRQGEGSTEAFF

v_call: TRBV30
clone_size: .
d_call: TRBD1
j_call: TRBJ2-3
cdr3_nt: TGTGCCTGGAGAGGAGGACAGGGGGCAAAAGATACGCAGTATTTT
cdr3_aa: CAWRGGQGAKDTQYF

v_call: TRBV7-8
clone_size: .
d_call: .
j_call: TRBJ1-1
cdr3_nt: TGTGCCAGCAGCTACCTGCGGGGAAACACTGAAGCTTTCTTT
cdr3_aa: CASSYLRGNTEAFF

v_call: TRBV28
clone_size: once
d_call: .
j_call: TRBJ2-7
cdr3_nt: TGTGCCAGCAGTATCGCGACGGGTCGTGACTTC
cdr3_aa: CASSIATGRDF

v_call: TRBV4-3
clone_size: .
d_call: .
j_call: TRBJ1-1
cdr3_nt: TGCGCCAGCAGCCAAGATCCTAACTACGTGAACACTGAAGCTTTCTTT
cdr3_aa: CASSQDPNYVNTEAFF

v_call: TRBV28
clone_size: .
d_call: .
j_call: TRBJ2-1
cdr3_nt: TGTGCCAGCAGTTCCCAGACAGAGGTCGTCTCCTACAATGAGCAGTTCTTC
cdr3_aa: CASSSQTEVVSYNEQFF

v_call: TRBV4-1
clone_size: .
d_call: .
j_call: TRBJ1-2
cdr3_nt: TGCGCCAGCAGCCAAGATGGGGGGTATGGCTACACCTTC
cdr3_aa: CASSQDGGYGYTF

v_call: TRBV10-3
clone_size: .
d_call: .
j_call: TRBJ1-2
cdr3_nt: TGTGCCATCAGTGAAATGCAGGGCTATGGCTACACCTTC
cdr3_aa: CAISEMQGYGYTF

v_call: TRBV5-1
clone_size: .
d_call: .
j_call: TRBJ2-5
cdr3_nt: TGCGCCAGCAGCTTGGCGACAAAAGAGACCCAGTACTTC
cdr3_aa: CASSLATKETQYF

v_call: TRBV28
clone_size: .
d_call: TRBD2
j_call: TRBJ2-5
cdr3_nt: TGTGCCAGCAGTTCGTCCGGACTAGGAGAAGAGACCCAGTACTTC
cdr3_aa: CASSSSGLGEETQYF

v_call: TRBV13
clone_size: .
d_call: .
j_call: TRBJ1-2
cdr3_nt: TGTGCCAGCTCCCAGCAGGGAAGGGTCGGCTACACCTTC
cdr3_aa: CASSQQGRVGYTF

v_call: TRBV7-8
clone_size: once
d_call: .
j_call: TRBJ1-4
cdr3_nt: TGTGCCAGCAGCGGCAGCGGGCTCAATGAAAAACTGTTTTTT
cdr3_aa: CASSGSGLNEKLFF